This T cell receptor (beta chain) was documented in a study of long-term antiretroviral therapy in people with HIV. The study's findings and limits: Even long-term ART left TRB diversity below transplant donor controls, despite gains.

A note on this clone: Its matching antigen is unknown.

All donors provided no fewer than one pre-ART and no fewer than two post-ART PBMC samples. Version v3.0 of the immunoSEQ assay ran at survey level. Sequenced by immunoSEQ multiplex PCR; TCRdb stores in-frame clones only, minus some. The data contain some 22,000 clones, around 80% of them singletons. CDR1 is SGHVS and CDR2 is FNYEAQ in the germline V gene. V was cut by 5 bases and J by 3 bases, with 8 bases left in between. CDR3 length: 14 residues. The TCR originated in a middle-aged woman with HIV. The sample was unsorted PBMCs, taken 4.1 years after starting antiretroviral therapy. The chain combines TRBV7-6 with TRBJ2-6; D is uncertain. CDR3 nucleotide sequence: TGTGCCAGCAGCCAGCGTCTTGGGGCCAACGTCCTGACTTTC. Translated, it gives CASSQRLGANVLTF.